These 23 T cell receptor beta chains were sequenced from one sample in a study of cytomegalovirus exposure and HLA in healthy donors. This PCR relied on a set of 60 Vbeta primers and 13 Jbeta primers. The method was immunoSEQ multiplex PCR; TCRdb's version includes in-frame clones alone and lacks a portion of them. The sample includes roughly 100,000 clones, about 69% seen only once; the top ten take about a sixth. Material: PBMCs. The source is a woman between 18 and 29 years old in good health and CMV-seropositive.

This chain links TRBV5-5 with TRBJ2-4; TRBD1 matches at 8 bases. Germline assignment: CDR1 SGHKS and CDR2 YYEKEE (reference sequence). The CDR3 spans 18 residues. The junction had 16 bases not matched to a gene; V was cut back by 3 bases and J by 5 bases. The CDR3 nucleotides are TGTGCCAGCAGCTCAAAATACCGGGACAGGCTAGTGGAAAACATTCAGTACTTC. This encodes CASSSKYRDRLVENIQYF.

This chain connects TRBV4-2 to TRBJ2-6, with 8 bases identical to TRBD1. The CDR3 consists of 16 residues. The germline V gene encodes CDR1 LGHNA and CDR2 YNFKEQ. V lost 3 bases and J lost 1; bases outside the gene matches: 2. The CDR3 region is CASSQRTGSGANVLTF. The CDR3 DNA reads as TGTGCCAGCAGCCAGCGGACAGGGTCTGGGGCCAACGTCCTGACTTTC.

The rearrangement joins TRBV4-3 to TRBJ2-3; TRBD2 is a possible D gene (6 bases). The CDR3 sequence is 19 residues long. The germline V and J ends were trimmed by 3 bases and 0 bases, with 22 bases remaining between them. Germline V gene data show CDR1 as LGHNA and CDR2 as YSLEER. CDR3 sequence reads: CASSHGASGLPGSTDTQYF. The CDR3 DNA reads TGCGCCAGCAGCCACGGGGCGTCGGGACTGCCCGGGAGCACAGATACGCAGTATTTT.

The chain couples TRBV6-1 to TRBJ1-2; D is unclear. The CDR3 length is 15 residues. The germline V and J ends were trimmed by 3 bases and 8 bases, with 19 bases remaining between them. Germline V gene data show CDR1 as MNHNS and CDR2 as SASEGT. The CDR3 protein is CASSETPLEPGGYTF. As DNA, the CDR3 is TGTGCCAGCAGTGAGACCCCTTTGGAACCGGGAGGCTACACCTTC.

The rearrangement links TRBV2 to TRBJ2-3, with TRBD2 identical over 11 bases. V lost 10 bases, J lost 9 bases, and 9 bases stayed unmatched. CDR1 is SNHLY, CDR2 FYNNEI, per germline. The CDR3 loop spans 13 amino acids. Here the CDR3 reads CATTGTSGLTQYF. DNA for the CDR3: TGTGCCACTACGGGGACTAGCGGATTGACGCAGTATTTT. The complete variable domain, with remaining parts taken from reference TRBV2 and TRBJ2-3, reads EPEVTQTPSHQVTQMGQEVILRCVPISNHLYFYWYRQILGQKVEFLVSFYNNEISEKSEIFDDQFSVERPDGSNFTLKIRSTKLEDSAMYFCATTGTSGLTQYFGPGTRLTVL.

V is TRBV9 and J is TRBJ2-3; the match to TRBD2 covers 10 bases. From germline, CDR1 is SGDLS and CDR2 YYNGEE. The CDR3 has 18 amino acids. Trimming cost V 4 bases and J 3 bases; bases outside gene matches: 14. CDR3 in DNA: TGTGCCAGCAGCAACGGGCTAGCGGGGGTCCTTGGGACAGATACGCAGTATTTT. It translates to CASSNGLAGVLGTDTQYF.

This clone was seen only a few times. CDR3 coding DNA: TGTGCCAGCAGTTTAGCGGGGACCTACTACGAGCAGTACTTC. This gives the protein CASSLAGTYYEQYF. The gene calls are TRBV6-5 and TRBJ2-7; 8 bases are a match to TRBD2. With V trimmed by 4 bases and J by 3 bases, 5 bases remained unmatched. The CDR3 extends over 14 amino acids. Germline CDR1 and CDR2: MNHEY and SVGAGI.

This clone was seen a single time. The V and J genes are TRBV5-6 and TRBJ2-6; possibly TRBD2 for D (7 bases). Trimming took 4 bases from V and 0 from J, leaving 17 bases between them. Germline CDR1 is SGHDT and CDR2 is YYEEEE. The CDR3 length is 18 residues. The CDR3 bases are TGTGCCAGCAGCGATGGGACTACAGGGTTCTCTGGGGCCAACGTCCTGACTTTC. Encoded protein: CASSDGTTGFSGANVLTF.

The gene calls are TRBV11-2 and TRBJ1-5; possible D gene TRBD1, 6 bases. The germline CDR1 and CDR2 sequences are SGHAT and FQNNGV. The CDR3 is 16 amino acids. V lost 1 base and J lost 7, with 17 bases in between. Here the CDR3 reads CASSLGGGRAQQPQHF. CDR3 DNA sequence: TGTGCCAGCAGCTTAGGGGGGGGCAGGGCACAGCAGCCCCAGCATTTT.

The gene calls are TRBV30 and TRBJ2-1, with 9 bases lining up with TRBD2. After removal of 0 bases from V and 7 bases from J, the junction contained 7 bases not matched to a gene. The germline V gene encodes CDR1 GTSNPN and CDR2 SVGIG (reference sequence). The CDR3 is 15 residues long. CDR3: CAWSVGSGSPNEQFF. CDR3 bases: TGTGCCTGGAGTGTAGGTAGCGGGAGCCCTAATGAGCAGTTCTTC.

The chain combines TRBV6-1 with TRBJ1-2, with 8 bases that match TRBD1. This CDR3 comprises 15 residues. CDR1 is MNHNS and CDR2 is SASEGT in the germline V gene. V dropped 2 bases and J dropped 4; count of bases not matched to a gene: 6. The chain's CDR3 is CASSERGTGIYGYTF. The CDR3 DNA follows: TGTGCCAGCAGTGAAAGGGGGACAGGCATCTATGGCTACACCTTC.

V and J are TRBV11-2 and TRBJ1-5; perhaps TRBD1 as D (6 bases). V lost 2 bases and J 4 bases, leaving 9 bases between the germline ends. Germline values: CDR1 SGHAT, CDR2 FQNNGV. The CDR3 is 14 residues long. The CDR3 loop is CASSLNRVNQPQHF. The CDR3 DNA reads TGTGCCAGCAGCTTAAACAGGGTAAATCAGCCCCAGCATTTT.

This clone occurred once. The J gene is TRBJ2-1, the V gene TRBV7-5; the table's TRBD2 call for D was not verified on the DNA. TRBV7-5 is a documented pseudogene. The CDR3 is 14 residues long. The CDR3 is CARSPRGAPNEQFF. For the CDR3, the DNA is TGTGCCAGAAGCCCGCGGGGGGCTCCCAATGAGCAGTTCTTC.

This chain connects TRBV9 to TRBJ2-5; 12 bases align to TRBD2. Per the germline V gene, CDR1 is SGDLS and CDR2 is YYNGEE. With V trimmed by 3 bases and J by 5 bases, 5 bases remained unmatched. The length of the CDR3 is 15 residues. The CDR3 DNA reads as TGTGCCAGCAGCGGCACCGGGACTAGCGGGGAGACCCAGTACTTC. It encodes CASSGTGTSGETQYF.

The chain couples TRBV27 to TRBJ2-7; 8 positions agree with TRBD1. Trimming removed 10 bases from V and 3 bases from J; junction bases left unmatched: 2. The CDR3 runs 11 residues. Germline V CDR1 and CDR2: MNHEY, SMNVEV (reference sequence). The CDR3 bases are TGTGCCACGGGACAGGACTACGAGCAGTACTTC. This encodes CATGQDYEQYF.

CDR3 sequence reads: CASSQDEGNTIYF. CDR3 nucleotides: TGCGCCAGCAGCCAAGATGAGGGAAACACCATATATTTT. V is TRBV4-3 and J is TRBJ1-3; D is undetermined. V lost 0 bases and J 4 bases, leaving 4 bases between the germline ends. The CDR3 is made up of 13 amino acids. Germline CDR1 and CDR2: LGHNA and YSLEER.

The rearrangement links TRBV5-1 to TRBJ2-5; 10 bases align to TRBD1. Germline CDR1 and CDR2: SGHRS and YFSETQ. The CDR3 sequence is 20 residues long. V lost 1 base to trimming and J lost 2 bases; unmatched junction nucleotides: 17. CDR3 in DNA: TGCGCCAGCAGCTTGAAGCCAGTGGGACAGGGGCGAGATTGGCAAGAGACCCAGTACTTC. This gives the protein CASSLKPVGQGRDWQETQYF.

This clone showed up just a few times. The chain has TRBV19 and TRBJ2-7; weak D call: TRBD1 (5 bases). CDR3 size: 14 residues. V gave up 7 bases and J gave up 0 bases, with 13 bases separating them. The germline CDR1 and CDR2 sequences are LNHDA and SQIVND (reference sequence). In DNA, the CDR3 is TGTGCCAGTAACTGGGCAGGGCCCTCCTACGAGCAGTACTTC. Amino acids: CASNWAGPSYEQYF.

This clone was detected only once. The sample has other DNA sequences that encode this CDR3 too. The chain employs TRBV29-1 and TRBJ2-3; 8 bases match TRBD2. This CDR3 region has 14 residues. Looked up from germline, CDR1 is SQVTM and CDR2 is ANQGSEA. Trimming took 6 bases from V and 0 from J; bases not matched to a gene: 5. The CDR3 bases are TGCAGCGTAGCACCTAGCGGGAGCACAGATACGCAGTATTTT. This codes for CSVAPSGSTDTQYF.

The chain has TRBV28 and TRBJ1-4; 7 bases are a match to TRBD1. The V and J ends lost 4 bases and 4 bases, in that order; junction bases with no gene match: 9. Germline CDR1 reads MDHEN; CDR2 reads SYDVKM. The CDR3 totals 16 residues. CDR3 coding DNA: TGTGCCAGCAGTTCCCTCCGACAGGGCCTTAATGAAAAACTGTTTTTT. Translating it yields CASSSLRQGLNEKLFF.

The genes are TRBV27 and TRBJ1-5; a possible D gene is TRBD1 (5 bases). The V gene's germline CDR1 is MNHEY and CDR2 SMNVEV (reference sequence). The CDR3 has 14 residues. The V end was cut by 1 base, the J end by 4 bases, with 8 bases between. The CDR3, as DNA: TGTGCCAGCAGTTTATTTTCAGGGAATCAGCCCCAGCATTTT. Protein: CASSLFSGNQPQHF.

This rearrangement joins TRBV4-3 to TRBJ1-4; D unclear. Germline V gene sequence: CDR1 LGHNA, CDR2 YSLEER. The CDR3 covers 16 residues. Trimming took off 0 bases at V and 3 bases at J, with 11 bases between the two ends. This CDR3 is CASSQEGRGANEKLFF. In nucleotides, the CDR3 is TGCGCCAGCAGCCAAGAAGGGAGAGGAGCTAATGAAAAACTGTTTTTT.

The chain has TRBV20-1 and TRBJ1-4; D not resolved. V was cut by 5 bases and J by 4 bases, with 5 bases left in between. Germline assignment: CDR1 DFQATT and CDR2 SNEGSKA (reference sequence). The CDR3 extends over 11 amino acids. The CDR3 is CSAPYNEKLFF. The CDR3 DNA reads TGCAGTGCTCCCTATAATGAAAAACTGTTTTTT.